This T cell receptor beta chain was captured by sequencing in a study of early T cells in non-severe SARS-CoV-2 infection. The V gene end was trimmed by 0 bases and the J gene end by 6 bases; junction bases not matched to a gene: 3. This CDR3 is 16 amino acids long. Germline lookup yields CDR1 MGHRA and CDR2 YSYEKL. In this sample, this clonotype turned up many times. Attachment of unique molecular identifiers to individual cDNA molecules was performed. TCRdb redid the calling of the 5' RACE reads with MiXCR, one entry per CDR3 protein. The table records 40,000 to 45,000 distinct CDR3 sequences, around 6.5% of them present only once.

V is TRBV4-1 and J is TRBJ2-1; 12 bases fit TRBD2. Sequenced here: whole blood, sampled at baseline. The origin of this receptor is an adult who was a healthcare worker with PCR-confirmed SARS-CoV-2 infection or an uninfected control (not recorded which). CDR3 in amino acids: CASSQETSGGPNEQFF. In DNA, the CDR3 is TGCGCCAGCAGCCAAGAGACTAGCGGGGGTCCCAATGAGCAGTTCTTC.